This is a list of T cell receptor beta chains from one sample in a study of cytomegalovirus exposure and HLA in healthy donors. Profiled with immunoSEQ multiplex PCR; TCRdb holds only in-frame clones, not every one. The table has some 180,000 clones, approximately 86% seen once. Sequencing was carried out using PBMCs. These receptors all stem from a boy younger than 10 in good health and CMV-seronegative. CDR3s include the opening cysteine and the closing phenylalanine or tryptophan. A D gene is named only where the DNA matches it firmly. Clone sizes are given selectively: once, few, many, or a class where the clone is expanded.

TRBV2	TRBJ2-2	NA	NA	CASSEPHGQRDTGELFF	TGTGCCAGCAGTGAACCGCACGGCCAACGGGACACCGGGGAGCTGTTTTTT
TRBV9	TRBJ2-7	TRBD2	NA	CASSVAAASGSSYEQYF	TGTGCCAGCAGCGTAGCTGCGGCTAGCGGTAGCTCCTACGAGCAGTACTTC
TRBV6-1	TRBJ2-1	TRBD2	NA	CASSEAPGLAGGYNEQFF	TGTGCCAGCAGTGAAGCGCCCGGACTAGCGGGTGGGTACAATGAGCAGTTCTTC
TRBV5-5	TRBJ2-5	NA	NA	CASSLFTGQETQYF	TGTGCCAGCAGCTTATTTACAGGGCAAGAGACCCAGTACTTC
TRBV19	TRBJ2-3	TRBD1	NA	CASRDRSTDTQYF	TGTGCCAGCCGGGACAGGAGCACAGATACGCAGTATTTT
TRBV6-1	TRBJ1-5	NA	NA	CASSELTGYQPQHF	TGTGCCAGCAGTGAACTAACAGGGTACCAGCCCCAGCATTTT
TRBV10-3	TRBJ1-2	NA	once	CAISESASGGLYGYTF	TGTGCCATCAGTGAGTCGGCTAGCGGGGGACTCTATGGCTACACCTTC
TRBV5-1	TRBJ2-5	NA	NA	CASSLLSGANQETQYF	TGCGCCAGCAGCTTGTTGTCAGGGGCGAACCAAGAGACCCAGTACTTC
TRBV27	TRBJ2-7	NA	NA	CASREGIKGSYEQYF	TGTGCCAGCAGGGAGGGGATTAAGGGCTCCTACGAGCAGTACTTC
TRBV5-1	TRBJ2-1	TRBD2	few	CASSSSGGYNEQFF	TGCGCCAGCAGTTCTAGCGGGGGTTACAATGAGCAGTTCTTC